This entry is about one T cell receptor beta chain. Time point here: newly diagnosed GD, antithyroid drugs for less than 3 months. PBMC-derived RNA was used for the TCR library. This specimen comes from a study of regulatory T cells in long-lasting Graves disease. Construction of the TCR beta libraries employed iRepertoire HTBI primers in conjunction with Arm-PCR of CDR3 regions. TCRdb reprocessed the multiplex PCR reads via MiXCR and lists one record per CDR3 protein. The sample holds approximately 470,000 distinct CDR3 sequences, about 16% seen once. CDR3 size: 15 residues. J lost 4 bases, V lost 2 bases, and 4 bases had no gene match. The data were also submitted as part of a second study, on T cells in Graves' hyperthyroidism and ophthalmopathy.

The chain is built from TRBV12-3 or TRBV12-4 and TRBJ2-1; 8 nucleotides match TRBD2. The starting material was peripheral blood mononuclear cells (PBMCs), obtained at new diagnosis, from a patient treated with antithyroid drugs. This clonotype originated in a man aged 35-49 years with Graves disease. CDR3 sequence reads: CASSLRSSGYNEQFF. Here the CDR3 DNA reads TGTGCCAGCAGTTTAAGGTCTAGCGGGTACAATGAGCAGTTCTTC.